A selection of T cell receptor beta chains follows, all from one sample in a study of blood T cell repertoires in COVID-19. Using immunoSEQ multiplex PCR, the repertoire was profiled, and TCRdb retains in-frame clones only, with some absent. The data show 150,000 or so clones, 88% seen once. Material: peripheral blood. The receptors come from a woman aged 70 to 79 with acute or convalescent COVID-19. Each CDR3 is given with its conserved first and last residue. D genes are given only for firm matches. Expanded clones are given a class, and other clones once, few, many or no size at all.

>TRBJ1-2|TRBV5-1|few|-
CASSPEVGGGYTF
TGCGCCAGCAGCCCAGAGGTGGGCGGGGGCTACACCTTC
>TRBJ2-3|TRBV3-1/TRBV3-2|-|TRBD2
CASSQGYLGGARDTQYF
TGTGCCAGCAGCCAAGGCTATCTCGGGGGGGCGCGTGATACGCAGTATTTT
>TRBJ1-5|TRBV7-2|-|-
CASSLSTSYSNQPQHF
TGTGCCAGCAGCTTATCGACAAGCTATAGCAATCAGCCCCAGCATTTT
>TRBJ2-1|TRBV10-1|-|-
CASKGGGVLYNEQFF
TGCGCCAGCAAGGGAGGGGGAGTTCTCTACAATGAGCAGTTCTTC
>TRBJ2-3|TRBV7-2|few|TRBD2
CASSLELAGGGDTQYF
TGTGCCAGCAGCTTAGAACTAGCGGGGGGCGGAGATACGCAGTATTTT
>TRBJ2-5|TRBV5-1|-|-
CASTIEPADKETQYF
TGCGCCAGCACGATAGAACCGGCGGATAAAGAGACCCAGTACTTC
>TRBJ2-7|TRBV6-5|few|TRBD1
CASSPGTGSHEQYF
TGTGCCAGCAGCCCCGGGACAGGGAGCCACGAGCAGTACTTC
>TRBJ2-6|TRBV7-9|-|-
CATSLSGANVLTF
TGTGCCACCAGCCTATCTGGGGCCAACGTCCTGACTTTC
>TRBJ1-5|TRBV6-5|-|TRBD1
CASSQTGVGQPQHF
TGTGCCAGCAGCCAGACAGGGGTGGGTCAGCCCCAGCATTTT
>TRBJ1-1|TRBV6-5|-|-
CASSRTAELEAFF
TGTGCCAGCAGTCGGACAGCAGAGCTTGAAGCTTTCTTT
>TRBJ1-5|TRBV6-6|-|TRBD1
CASSYRGQTAQPQHF
TGTGCCAGCAGTTACCGGGGACAGACCGCTCAGCCCCAGCATTTT
>TRBJ1-2|TRBV6-5|once|-
CASSYSTGGYTF
TGTGCCAGCAGTTACTCGACTGGCGGCTACACCTTC
>TRBJ2-2|TRBV7-2|-|-
CASSTLQGVMPGELFF
TGTGCCAGCAGCACGCTGCAGGGCGTTATGCCCGGGGAGCTGTTTTTT
>TRBJ2-2|TRBV14|-|-
CASSQDRAPNTGELFF
TGTGCCAGCAGCCAAGATAGAGCGCCTAACACCGGGGAGCTGTTTTTT
>TRBJ2-7|TRBV7-9|-|TRBD2
CASSRSGYEQYF
TGTGCCAGCAGTCGTAGCGGGTACGAGCAGTACTTC
>TRBJ1-6|TRBV7-2|-|-
CASSPYGGGVASPLHF
TGTGCCAGCAGCCCCTATGGTGGAGGGGTAGCTTCACCCCTCCACTTT
>TRBJ2-5|TRBV7-8|-|TRBD1
CASSLATAIRGPETQYF
TGTGCCAGCAGCTTAGCGACCGCTATCAGGGGGCCCGAGACCCAGTACTTC
>TRBJ2-3|TRBV6-4|few|-
CASSDSETTTDTQYF
TGTGCCAGCAGTGACTCGGAGACCACGACAGATACGCAGTATTTT
>TRBJ2-7|TRBV7-2|once|-
CASSFSSEQYF
TGTGCCAGCAGCTTCTCCTCCGAGCAGTACTTC
>TRBJ2-1|TRBV30|-|TRBD1
CAWSVFVRGQGNEQFF
TGTGCCTGGAGTGTATTTGTCAGGGGGCAGGGCAATGAGCAGTTCTTC